This is a list of T cell receptor beta chains from one sample in a study of T cells in Graves' hyperthyroidism and ophthalmopathy. TCRdb processed the multiplex PCR reads anew with MiXCR; each CDR3 protein has one entry. Of fewer than 450,000 distinct CDR3 sequences in the sample, approximately 18% were seen once. Sequenced sample: blood. The receptors derive from a young woman with Graves' hyperthyroidism that later progressed to Graves' ophthalmopathy. CDR3s leave out the opening cysteine and the closing phenylalanine or tryptophan. The listing skips clone size in some rows; elsewhere it reads once, few, many or a size class.

abundance | j_gene | v_gene | CDR3aa
few | TRBJ2-7 | TRBV9 | ASSRNPITGPGEQY
NA | TRBJ1-1 | TRBV6-1 | ASSEEGRGWNTEAF
NA | TRBJ2-1 | TRBV6-1 | ASSRLGTSGSYNEQF
many | TRBJ1-2 | TRBV9 | ASSVGDGANYGYT
many | TRBJ2-1 | TRBV5-1 | ASSLLAGDYNEQF
few | TRBJ2-3 | TRBV6-2/TRBV6-3 | ASSGHLTTDTQY
many | TRBJ1-2 | TRBV7-9 | ASSLTPYGYT
many | TRBJ1-1 | TRBV20-1 | SAMGDRAFEAF
many | TRBJ1-3 | TRBV7-8 | ASTHLGRAIGNTIY
NA | TRBJ2-2 | TRBV30 | AWSVLQLTGELF
many | TRBJ1-2 | TRBV30 | AWSVYTSNYGYT
NA | TRBJ2-3 | TRBV6-5 | ASSYWDRSKDTQY
many | TRBJ2-5 | TRBV25-1 | ASTPLDFLVGLGDQETQY
few | TRBJ2-3 | TRBV9 | ASSVVVTDTQY
many | TRBJ2-3 | TRBV27 | ASREGQEADTQY
NA | TRBJ1-5 | TRBV19 | ASSNPEPQH
many | TRBJ1-5 | TRBV25-1 | ASSEGRVGEPQH
many | TRBJ2-2 | TRBV12-3/TRBV12-4 | ASSSTTGGSATGELF
many | TRBJ2-1 | TRBV29-1 | SVEDAAVEQF
many | TRBJ1-1 | TRBV5-1 | ASSLALNTEAF
NA | TRBJ2-1 | TRBV7-9 | ASSPNTDVEQF
NA | TRBJ2-5 | TRBV10-3 | AIARQGSGKETQY
NA | TRBJ1-2 | TRBV28 | ASRGRDRYGYT
NA | TRBJ2-7 | TRBV29-1 | SVGGRYEQY
many | TRBJ1-6 | TRBV20-1 | SAQTGTEYSPLH
medium-sized | TRBJ2-5 | TRBV12-3/TRBV12-4 | ASSLSGAQETQY
few | TRBJ1-1 | TRBV6-1 | ASSLARWGVNTEAF
NA | TRBJ2-7 | TRBV29-1 | SVGGTTATYEQY
many | TRBJ1-2 | TRBV27 | ASSWGFPEGGYT
few | TRBJ2-1 | TRBV12-3/TRBV12-4 | ASSPGTYGEQF
many | TRBJ2-3 | TRBV6-1 | ASRLAGGVTDTQY
NA | TRBJ1-5 | TRBV6-2/TRBV6-3 | ASSGSQGPNQPQH
many | TRBJ2-7 | TRBV5-1 | ASSLAPEDEQY
many | TRBJ2-2 | TRBV12-3/TRBV12-4 | ASSSGAGELF
many | TRBJ2-1 | TRBV19 | ASNDFGRGNEQF
NA | TRBJ1-5 | TRBV3-1 | ASSQGGYGQPQH
few | TRBJ1-2 | TRBV29-1 | SVALGTGANYGYT
many | TRBJ2-7 | TRBV12-3/TRBV12-4 | ASSLDGVRAEQY
many | TRBJ2-1 | TRBV5-1 | ASSDGLAGDEQF
NA | TRBJ2-4 | TRBV20-1 | SARDRRESISLAKNIQY
many | TRBJ1-2 | TRBV27 | ASSLDGTGSLGYGYT
NA | TRBJ2-2 | TRBV10-3 | AGGTGDTGELF
NA | TRBJ2-7 | TRBV20-1 | SARDGQSSYEQY
many | TRBJ1-1 | TRBV7-8 | ASSLEEVNTEAF
many | TRBJ2-7 | TRBV11-2 | ASSLIKDGTYEQY
NA | TRBJ2-2 | TRBV20-1 | SASRAGGPGELF
many | TRBJ1-3 | TRBV2 | ASSVSFSGNTIY
NA | TRBJ1-6 | TRBV19 | ASSMGDNSYNSPLH
many | TRBJ2-1 | TRBV2 | ASRTTGWGGNEQF
many | TRBJ2-7 | TRBV28 | ASSLLQGLTISYEQY
few | TRBJ1-1 | TRBV28 | ASHGSGTGNTEAF
NA | TRBJ2-2 | TRBV30 | AWKNGEGWTGELF
NA | TRBJ2-2 | TRBV27 | ASTATNTGELF
NA | TRBJ2-6 | TRBV11-2 | ASQGGADPSGANVLT
NA | TRBJ1-1 | TRBV18 | ASSPSPLGSRVTEAF
many | TRBJ2-3 | TRBV5-1 | ASSLGDQRTDTQY
NA | TRBJ2-5 | TRBV11-2 | ASSLANPGETQY
many | TRBJ1-4 | TRBV2 | ASSTPRDIYSNEKLF
few | TRBJ1-2 | TRBV20-1 | SARGYGYT
NA | TRBJ2-7 | TRBV27 | ASSLTGGLYYEQY